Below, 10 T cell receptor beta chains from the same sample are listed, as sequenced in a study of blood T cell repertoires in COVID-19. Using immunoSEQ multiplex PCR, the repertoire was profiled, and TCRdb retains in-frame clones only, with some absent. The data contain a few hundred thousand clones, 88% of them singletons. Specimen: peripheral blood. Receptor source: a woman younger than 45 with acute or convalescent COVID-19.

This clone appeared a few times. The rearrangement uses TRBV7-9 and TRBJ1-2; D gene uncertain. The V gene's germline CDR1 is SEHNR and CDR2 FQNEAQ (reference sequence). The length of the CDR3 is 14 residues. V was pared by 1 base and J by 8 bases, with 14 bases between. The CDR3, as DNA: TGTGCCAGCAGCTTAGGCTTAGGAGATAGCGGCTACACCTTC. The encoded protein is CASSLGLGDSGYTF.

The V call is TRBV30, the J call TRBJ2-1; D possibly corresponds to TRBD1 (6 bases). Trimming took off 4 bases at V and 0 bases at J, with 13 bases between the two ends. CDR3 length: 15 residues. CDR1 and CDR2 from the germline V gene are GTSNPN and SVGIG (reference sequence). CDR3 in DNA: TGTGCCTGGACGAGGGGGTTGAGCTCCTACAATGAGCAGTTCTTC. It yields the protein CAWTRGLSSYNEQFF.

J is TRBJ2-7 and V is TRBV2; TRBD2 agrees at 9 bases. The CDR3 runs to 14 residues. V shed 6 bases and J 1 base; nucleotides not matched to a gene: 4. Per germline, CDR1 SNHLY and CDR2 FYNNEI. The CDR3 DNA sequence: TGTGCCAGCAGCGCGACTAGCGGTTCCTACGAGCAGTACTTC. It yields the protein CASSATSGSYEQYF.

CDR3 sequence (DNA): TGTGCCAGCAGCTTGGTCCGGGAGTGGACTAGCGGGACAGATACGCAGTATTTT. This gives the protein CASSLVREWTSGTDTQYF. This chain uses TRBV5-4 with TRBJ2-3, with TRBD2 matching 11 bases. The junction had 9 bases not matched to a gene; V was cut back by 0 bases and J by 3 bases. Germline V gene data show CDR1 as SGHNT and CDR2 as YYREEE (reference sequence). CDR3 length: 18 amino acids. The full variable domain, with the rest looked up from reference TRBV5-4 and TRBJ2-3, is ETGVTQSPTHLIKTRGQQVTLRCSSQSGHNTVSWYQQALGQGPQFIFQYYREEENGRGNFPPRFSGLQFPNYSSELNVNALELDDSALYLCASSLVREWTSGTDTQYFGPGTRLTVL.

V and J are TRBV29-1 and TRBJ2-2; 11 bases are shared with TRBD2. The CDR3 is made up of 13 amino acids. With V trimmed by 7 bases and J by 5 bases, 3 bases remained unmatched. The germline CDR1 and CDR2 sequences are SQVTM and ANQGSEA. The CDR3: CSGGTSGTGELFF. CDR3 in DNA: TGCAGCGGGGGGACTAGCGGAACCGGGGAGCTGTTTTTT.

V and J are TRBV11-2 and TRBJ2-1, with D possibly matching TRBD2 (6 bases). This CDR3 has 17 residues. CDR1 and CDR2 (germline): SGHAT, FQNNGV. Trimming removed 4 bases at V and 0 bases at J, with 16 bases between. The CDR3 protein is CASSSGSALSSYNEQFF. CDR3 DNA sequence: TGTGCCAGCAGCTCCGGGAGCGCCCTTAGCTCCTACAATGAGCAGTTCTTC. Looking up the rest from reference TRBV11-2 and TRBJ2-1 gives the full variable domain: EAGVAQSPRYKIIEKRQSVAFWCNPISGHATLYWYQQILGQGPKLLIQFQNNGVVDDSQLPKDRFSAERLKGVDSTLKIQPAKLEDSAVYLCASSSGSALSSYNEQFFGPGTRLTVL.

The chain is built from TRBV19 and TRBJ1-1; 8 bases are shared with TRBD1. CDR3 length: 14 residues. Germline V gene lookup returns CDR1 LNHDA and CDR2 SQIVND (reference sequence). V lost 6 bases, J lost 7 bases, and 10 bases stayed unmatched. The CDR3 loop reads CASRYRGVGGEAFF. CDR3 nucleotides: TGTGCCAGTAGGTACAGGGGGGTTGGGGGTGAAGCTTTCTTT.

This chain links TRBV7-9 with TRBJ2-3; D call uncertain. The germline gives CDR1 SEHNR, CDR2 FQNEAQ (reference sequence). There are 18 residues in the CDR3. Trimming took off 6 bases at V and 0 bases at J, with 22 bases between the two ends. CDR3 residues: CASSPPSWSRHSTDTQYF. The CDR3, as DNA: TGTGCCAGCAGTCCACCAAGCTGGTCGAGACACAGCACAGATACGCAGTATTTT.

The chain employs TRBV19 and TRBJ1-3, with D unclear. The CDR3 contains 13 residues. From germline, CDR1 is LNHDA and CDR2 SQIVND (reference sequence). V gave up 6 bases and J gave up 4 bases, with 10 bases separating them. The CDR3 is CASREVAGNTIYF. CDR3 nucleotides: TGTGCCAGTAGAGAAGTGGCCGGAAACACCATATATTTT. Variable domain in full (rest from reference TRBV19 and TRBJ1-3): DGGITQSPKYLFRKEGQNVTLSCEQNLNHDAMYWYRQDPGQGLRLIYYSQIVNDFQKGDIAEGYSVSREKKESFPLTVTSAQKNPTAFYLCASREVAGNTIYFGEGSWLTVV.

CDR3 loop: CASSFGQVYEQYF. CDR3 DNA sequence: TGTGCCAGCAGCTTTGGACAGGTCTACGAGCAGTACTTC. The V gene is TRBV6-2 or TRBV6-3, the J gene TRBJ2-7; TRBD1 aligns across 7 bases. The CDR3 runs to 13 residues. The junction had 5 bases not matched to a gene; V was cut back by 6 bases and J by 3 bases. Germline V gene data show CDR1 as MNHEY and CDR2 as SVGEGT.